Presented here are 17 T cell receptor beta chains from one specimen sequenced in a study of cytomegalovirus exposure and HLA in healthy donors. Both 60 Vbeta primers and 13 Jbeta primers went into the PCR. Here immunoSEQ multiplex PCR was the method, and the copy in TCRdb shows in-frame clones only, minus some. The data contain 95,000 to 150,000 clones, about 70% of them seen just once; the ten biggest clones take up around 13%. Sequencing input: PBMCs. The receptor source for this set is a woman aged 55-75 years in good health and CMV-seropositive.

This clone was counted a few times. This chain links TRBV5-1 with TRBJ2-7; 8 bases are a match to TRBD2. This CDR3 has 15 residues. Germline trimming cut 4 bases from V and 3 bases from J; bases unmatched to any gene: 9. Per the germline V gene, CDR1 is SGHRS and CDR2 is YFSETQ. The CDR3 DNA reads TGCGCCAGCAGCCCGTTAGCGGGGATGAGCTACGAGCAGTACTTC. It yields the protein CASSPLAGMSYEQYF.

The rearrangement uses TRBV19 and TRBJ2-7, with 9 bases identical to TRBD1. Germline V gene lookup returns CDR1 LNHDA and CDR2 SQIVND (reference sequence). This CDR3 region has 19 residues. The trim removed 5 bases at V and 0 bases at J, leaving 17 bases unmatched. The DNA for the CDR3 is TGTGCCAGTAGTTCGACGGGACAGGGAGTCATGGACAACTCCTACGAGCAGTACTTC. It translates to CASSSTGQGVMDNSYEQYF.

The V and J genes are TRBV19 and TRBJ2-1, with 10 bases fitting TRBD2. Germline V gene data show CDR1 as LNHDA and CDR2 as SQIVND (reference sequence). The ends lost 5 bases at V and 2 bases at J; junction bases unmatched: 6. The CDR3 runs to 16 residues. The DNA of the CDR3 is TGTGCCAGTAGTTCACGGACTAGCGGAGCCTACAATGAGCAGTTCTTC. Protein sequence: CASSSRTSGAYNEQFF.

The chain links TRBV7-9 to TRBJ2-1; 12 bases line up with TRBD2. Trimming at V came to 5 bases and at J to 6 bases, leaving 8 bases not matched to a gene. Germline V gives CDR1 SEHNR, CDR2 FQNEAQ (reference sequence). This CDR3 contains 16 residues. Written as DNA, the CDR3 is TGTGCCAGCAGCCTCCAGACTAGCGGGAGAGGCAATGAGCAGTTCTTC. Translation: CASSLQTSGRGNEQFF. Together with reference TRBV7-9 and TRBJ2-1, the CDR3 gives the full variable domain: DTGVSQNPRHKITKRGQNVTFRCDPISEHNRLYWYRQTLGQGPEFLTYFQNEAQLEKSRLLSDRFSAERPKGSFSTLEIQRTEQGDSAMYLCASSLQTSGRGNEQFFGPGTRLTVL.

The chain is built from TRBV9 and TRBJ2-1; 9 bases match TRBD2. Germline-derived CDR1 and CDR2 are SGDLS and YYNGEE. Germline trimming cut 1 base from V and 2 bases from J; bases unmatched to any gene: 4. This CDR3 has 16 amino acids. The CDR3, as DNA: TGTGCCAGCAGCGTACTTAGCGGGGGAACCTACAATGAGCAGTTCTTC. It translates to CASSVLSGGTYNEQFF.

The rearrangement joins TRBV7-3 to TRBJ2-3; D not certain. Trimming left V 2 bases short and J 6 bases short, with 9 bases between. The V gene's germline CDR1 is SGHTA and CDR2 FQGTGA. The CDR3 contains 13 residues. DNA of the CDR3: TGTGCCAGCAGCTTAGAGATGGTGGATACGCAGTATTTT. Its translation is CASSLEMVDTQYF.

The chain recombines TRBV7-2 with TRBJ2-7; a possible D gene is TRBD1 (6 bases). The CDR3 runs to 15 residues. V lost 5 bases and J 2 bases, leaving 16 bases between the germline ends. The germline V gene has CDR1 SGHTA and CDR2 FQGNSA. The CDR3 sequence: CASSLRQVGTYEQYF. CDR3 DNA sequence: TGTGCCAGCAGCCTTCGACAGGTCGGGACCTACGAGCAGTACTTC. The whole variable domain, remainder taken from reference TRBV7-2 and TRBJ2-7, is GAGVSQSPSNKVTEKGKDVELRCDPISGHTALYWYRQSLGQGLEFLIYFQGNSAPDKSGLPSDRFSAERTGGSVSTLTIQRTQQEDSAVYLCASSLRQVGTYEQYFGPGTRLTVT.

In this sample, this clone turned up once. The V and J genes are TRBV7-9 and TRBJ2-2; 8 positions match TRBD2. The trim removed 1 base at V and 3 bases at J, leaving 10 bases unmatched. Germline V gene data show CDR1 as SEHNR and CDR2 as FQNEAQ (reference sequence). This CDR3 region has 18 residues. The CDR3, as DNA: TGTGCCAGCAGCTTAGGTCCAGCGGGAGCCGACCACACCGGGGAGCTGTTTTTT. It encodes CASSLGPAGADHTGELFF.

The rearrangement joins TRBV7-2 to TRBJ1-1, with no clear D. Germline CDR1 is SGHTA and CDR2 is FQGNSA. V lost 2 bases, J lost 3 bases, and 7 bases lay in between. This CDR3 contains 13 residues. CDR3 loop: CASSLSGYTEAFF. In DNA, the CDR3 is TGTGCCAGCAGCTTATCCGGGTACACTGAAGCTTTCTTT.

A single count supports this clone. The J gene is TRBJ2-7, the V gene TRBV7-3; 7 bases agree with TRBD1. V lost 1 base, J lost 6 bases, and 12 bases stayed unmatched. Germline V CDR1 and CDR2: SGHTA, FQGTGA. This CDR3 has 16 amino acids. CDR3 sequence (DNA): TGTGCCAGCAGCTTAAGAGGACCCGGGACAGTCAGCGAGCAGTACTTC. Its translation: CASSLRGPGTVSEQYF. The whole variable domain, remainder taken from reference TRBV7-3 and TRBJ2-7, is GAGVSQTPSNKVTEKGKYVELRCDPISGHTALYWYRQSLGQGPEFLIYFQGTGAADDSGLPNDRFFAVRPEGSVSTLKIQRTERGDSAVYLCASSLRGPGTVSEQYFGPGTRLTVT.

V is TRBV14 and J is TRBJ1-2, with 9 bases fitting TRBD1. This CDR3 is built from 20 residues. V lost 0 bases to trimming and J lost 3 bases; unmatched junction nucleotides: 17. CDR1 is SGHDN and CDR2 is FVKESK in the germline V gene. CDR3 sequence (DNA): TGTGCCAGCAGCCAAGATATCCCGCGAGGAAGACAGGGGGTCGACTATGGCTACACCTTC. Translated: CASSQDIPRGRQGVDYGYTF.

This clone turned up a few times. This chain joins TRBV4-3 and TRBJ1-3; TRBD1 aligns across 8 bases. Germline V lookup: CDR1 LGHNA, CDR2 YSLEER. V shed 4 bases and J 4 bases; nucleotides not matched to a gene: 9. The CDR3 loop spans 16 amino acids. Here the CDR3 reads CASSPGGARSGNTIYF. The CDR3 bases are TGCGCCAGCAGCCCAGGGGGCGCGAGGTCAGGAAACACCATATATTTT.

The sample holds one count of this clone. This chain uses TRBV19 with TRBJ2-7; TRBD1 matches at 8 bases. V shed 4 bases, J shed 3 bases, and the junction held 2 bases outside the gene matches. The CDR3 covers 13 residues. In germline, CDR1 is LNHDA, CDR2 SQIVND (reference sequence). The CDR3 coding sequence is TGTGCCAGTAGTAATACAGGGGGCTACGAGCAGTACTTC. Protein: CASSNTGGYEQYF.

The chain has TRBV27 and TRBJ2-1, with TRBD2 identical over 12 bases. This CDR3 has 16 residues. After removal of 5 bases from V and 8 bases from J, the junction contained 10 bases not matched to a gene. The germline CDR1 and CDR2 sequences are MNHEY and SMNVEV (reference sequence). The CDR3 region is CASSPTLAGGPHEQFF. The DNA of the CDR3 is TGTGCCAGCAGTCCCACCCTAGCGGGAGGGCCCCATGAGCAGTTCTTC.

CDR3 protein: CAISEEGLRQQHF. CDR3 coding DNA: TGTGCCATCAGTGAAGAGGGTCTCCGGCAACAGCATTTT. The chain couples TRBV10-3 to TRBJ1-5; D is undetermined. The ends were cut back, 3 bases at V and 13 bases at J, with 16 bases in the middle. Germline loops: CDR1 ENHRY, CDR2 SYGVKD. The CDR3 sequence is 13 residues long.

The rearrangement links TRBV4-3 to TRBJ2-7; 10 bases match TRBD2. The CDR3 has 15 residues. Germline V gene sequence: CDR1 LGHNA, CDR2 YSLEER. The trim removed 0 bases at V and 3 bases at J, leaving 2 bases unmatched. The CDR3 nucleotides are TGCGCCAGCAGCCAAGACCTAGCGGGGGTCTACGAGCAGTACTTC. It codes for CASSQDLAGVYEQYF.

V usage is TRBV5-4 and J usage is TRBJ2-7; 8 positions match TRBD2. Unmatched junction bases numbered 9, after V lost 4 bases and J lost 0 bases. CDR3 length: 16 amino acids. The germline gives CDR1 SGHNT, CDR2 YYREEE (reference sequence). Here the CDR3 reads CASSPGGVLSSYEQYF. CDR3 in DNA: TGTGCCAGCAGCCCGGGGGGGGTGCTGAGCTCCTACGAGCAGTACTTC.